This T cell receptor (beta chain) was captured in a study of cytomegalovirus exposure and HLA in healthy donors. Study-level information: Unique TCRs numbering around 80 million, obtained from HLA-typed donors, made up an early data release. Study results and limitations: Some TCR beta chains (164 of them) were listed as cytomegalovirus-associated. A link between a missense DCLRE1C variant and TCR beta V- and J-gene trimming emerged from a later analysis.

On this clone itself: Its antigen is not identified. An end of the junction differs from the germline gene, which may be a read error.

Germline CDR1 reads SGHNT; CDR2 reads YYREEE (reference sequence). This CDR3 has 17 amino acids. The PCR had 60 Vbeta and 13 Jbeta primers. TCRdb's copy holds only in-frame clones and misses some; the assay was immunoSEQ multiplex PCR. The sample carries roughly 200,000 clones, 87% recorded once. This sequence was found in a boy aged 2 to 10 in good health and CMV-seronegative. V gene TRBV5-4 combines with J gene TRBJ1-1; tentative D call: TRBD1 (6 bases). What was sequenced was PBMCs. CDR3 coding DNA: TGTGCCAGCACCTTGGGGGCAGGCTCGAGTATGAACACTGAAGCTTTCTTT. It codes for CASTLGAGSSMNTEAFF. The complete variable domain, with remaining parts taken from reference TRBV5-4 and TRBJ1-1, reads ETGVTQSPTHLIKTRGQQVTLRCSSQSGHNTVSWYQQALGQGPQFIFQYYREEENGRGNFPPRFSGLQFPNYSSELNVNALELDDSALYLCASTLGAGSSMNTEAFFGQGTRLTVV.